This TCR beta chain was found in a study of Graves' ophthalmopathy and Graves' hyperthyroidism. The CDR3 loop spans 15 amino acids. Looked up from germline, CDR1 is SEHNR and CDR2 is FQNEAQ (reference sequence). V was shortened by 5 bases and J by 3 bases, with 16 bases between the two germline ends. The study amplified TCR beta CDR3 regions using RNA transcripts. HTBI primers primed a first-round RT-PCR, and a second-round multiplex PCR followed. TCRdb re-derived calls from the multiplex PCR reads in MiXCR, one entry per CDR3 protein. The data hold around 1,000,000 distinct CDR3 sequences, with 35% to 45% observed a single time. This clonotype came up many times.

The sequencing sample was made of peripheral blood or thyroid tissue (not recorded which). The chain joins TRBV7-9 to TRBJ1-2; D remains ambiguous. This clonotype was obtained from an adult man with Graves' hyperthyroidism. CDR3 nucleotide sequence: TGTGCCAGCAGCATTAGCGCACAGAGCCACTATGGCTACACCTTC. It encodes CASSISAQSHYGYTF.